This T cell receptor beta chain was recorded in a study of CD4+ T cells in melanoma. Repertoires were generated with immunoSEQ multiplex PCR, while TCRdb's copy carries only in-frame clones and drops some. Among over 15,000 clones listed, around 85% were seen once. Germline values: CDR1 GTSNPN, CDR2 SVGIG (reference sequence). The V gene lost 3 bases and the J gene lost 0 bases, with 15 bases spanning the gap. The CDR3 covers 16 residues. Sequenced material: cells from a culture (not recorded whether cultured in vitro). The TCR sequence derives from a human donor with melanoma. The chain has TRBV30 and TRBJ1-3; D may be TRBD1 (6 bases). Here the CDR3 DNA reads TGTGCCTGGAGCCTCCGTCAGGGGCCCTCTGGAAACACCATATATTTT. Encoded protein: CAWSLRQGPSGNTIYF.